The 11 T cell receptor beta chains listed next were all sequenced from one sample in a study of blood T cells in healthy people across ages. With a J-beta primer mix and a sample-barcoded 5' primer, a second PCR ran about 6 to 11 cycles. TCRdb reanalysed the 5' RACE reads using MiXCR and keeps one entry per CDR3 protein. The sample has hundreds of thousands of distinct CDR3 sequences, around two fifths seen once. Sequencing input: blood. All receptors come from a man aged 80 or over in good health.

This clonotype came up once. V is TRBV7-9 and J is TRBJ2-7; perhaps TRBD2 as D (6 bases). The CDR3 loop spans 14 amino acids. The V gene's germline CDR1 is SEHNR and CDR2 FQNEAQ (reference sequence). Trimming stripped 5 bases from V and 7 bases from J, with 18 bases between. This CDR3 reads CASSPSRLGREQYF. The CDR3 DNA follows: TGTGCCAGCAGCCCCTCTAGACTGGGGAGGGAGCAGTACTTC.

In this sample, this clonotype turned up a few times. The chain has TRBV20-1 and TRBJ2-1; D not resolved. Per germline, CDR1 DFQATT and CDR2 SNEGSKA (reference sequence). CDR3 length equals 13 residues. V was pared by 8 bases and J by 2 bases, with 13 bases between. The DNA for the CDR3 is TGCAGTACCAGTTTCCTGGCCTACAATGAGCAGTTCTTC. Translation gives CSTSFLAYNEQFF.

This clonotype has just a few counts. This rearrangement joins TRBV29-1 to TRBJ2-3; TRBD1 matches at 8 bases. The CDR3 runs to 15 residues. The ends lost 7 bases at V and 3 bases at J; junction bases unmatched: 12. Germline V lookup: CDR1 SQVTM, CDR2 ANQGSEA. For the CDR3, the DNA is TGCAGCGCGATGGTTGGACAGGGATTAACAGATACGCAGTATTTT. It encodes CSAMVGQGLTDTQYF.

There are a few counts of this clonotype. The gene calls are TRBV6-2 or TRBV6-3 and TRBJ2-2, with D perhaps matching TRBD1 or TRBD2 (5 bases each). The CDR3 length is 14 residues. V lost 4 bases and J lost 4, with 10 bases in between. The germline V gene encodes CDR1 MNHEY and CDR2 SVGEGT. CDR3 sequence reads: CASSSGTSTGELFF. CDR3 nucleotides: TGTGCCAGCAGTTCAGGGACGAGCACCGGGGAGCTGTTTTTT.

The sample holds a few counts of this clonotype. The V gene is TRBV12-3 or TRBV12-4, the J gene TRBJ2-4; TRBD1 matches 7 bases. The CDR3 runs 16 residues. V shed 5 bases, J shed 13 bases, and the junction held 20 bases outside the gene matches. CDR3 amino acids: CASSPTGTATSYVQYF. CDR3 sequence (DNA): TGTGCCAGCAGTCCGACCGGGACAGCGACGTCCTACGTGCAGTACTTC.

The J gene is TRBJ2-7, the V gene TRBV6-2 or TRBV6-3; a possible D gene is TRBD1 (6 bases). Germline V gives CDR1 MNHEY, CDR2 SVGEGT. CDR3 length: 13 residues. With 6 bases removed from V and 3 bases from J, the gap between germline ends came to 12 bases. The chain's CDR3 is CASSLRQVYEQYF. CDR3 nucleotides: TGTGCCAGCAGCCTTCGACAGGTCTACGAGCAGTACTTC.

This clonotype was picked up a small number of times. This sequence joins TRBV2 and TRBJ2-5, with D perhaps TRBD1 (5 bases). Gene TRBJ2-7 matches the end of the DNA better, so the J call may be wrong. The CDR3 spans 13 residues. CDR1 is SNHLY, CDR2 FYNNEI, per germline. CDR3 sequence reads: CASGFRETYEQYF. The CDR3 DNA is TGTGCCAGCGGGTTCAGGGAAACCTACGAGCAGTACTTC.

A remark on this clonotype: It may be a read error: a sequence one base away is much more abundant. The chain recombines TRBV12-3 or TRBV12-4 with TRBJ2-1; D may match TRBD1 or TRBD2 (5 bases each). The CDR3 is 14 residues long. V was clipped by 5 bases and J by 10 bases, with 18 bases between them. In nucleotides, the CDR3 is TGTGCCAGCAGTCCCGGGACGGCCGTCTACGAGCAGTTCTTC. It specifies CASSPGTAVYEQFF.

Of note for this clonotype: This may be a read error: a much more frequent sequence differs by one nucleotide. This sequence joins TRBV5-8 and TRBJ1-2; the D is unclear. V lost 4 bases to trimming and J lost 5 bases, with 15 bases between them. The CDR3 runs to 14 residues. Per germline, CDR1 SGHTS and CDR2 YDEGEE. The CDR3 spells CASSDLASAYGYTF. In DNA form, the CDR3 reads TGTGCCAGCAGCGACCTTGCCAGCGCATATGGCTACACCTTC.

This clonotype has more than one count but fewer than ten. The chain uses TRBV6-2 or TRBV6-3 and TRBJ2-5; a weak D match, TRBD2 (6 bases). This CDR3 has 17 amino acids. V lost 0 bases to trimming and J lost 7 bases, with 21 bases between them. The V gene's germline CDR1 is MNHEY and CDR2 SVGEGT. This CDR3 is CASSYSMTGERALTQYF. The CDR3 DNA reads TGTGCCAGCAGTTACTCGATGACGGGAGAGAGGGCTTTGACCCAGTACTTC.

This clonotype has at least ten counts. The chain employs TRBV9 and TRBJ2-4; D unresolved. Germline-derived CDR1 and CDR2 are SGDLS and YYNGEE. The CDR3 loop spans 14 amino acids. Between the trimmed V and J ends, which lost 4 bases and 1 base, there was a span of 9 bases. The CDR3 is CASSPTGAKNIQYF. The CDR3 DNA is TGTGCCAGCAGCCCTACCGGGGCCAAAAACATTCAGTACTTC.